This entry describes one TCR beta chain. Its matching antigen is unknown. V was clipped by 0 bases and J by 1 base, with 9 bases between them. CDR3 size: 15 residues. Germline-derived CDR1 and CDR2 are MNHEY and SVGEGT. A single record per CDR3 protein comes from TCRdb applying MiXCR to the reads. Of roughly 200,000 distinct CDR3 sequences listed, approximately 18% are singletons. These data are taken from a study of T cell repertoires in cytomegalovirus infection. Overall study context: The public TCR beta signatures pointed to both CMV infection and matching HLA type. Whole-study results and caveats: Dominant in the ex vivo response were TCR beta clonotypes restricted by HLA-C and specific for CMV. Using cumulative public TCR beta family frequency, the authors identified those who carried CMV together with the relevant HLA.

V and J are TRBV6-2 or TRBV6-3 and TRBJ1-1; D remains ambiguous. Sequencing used CD8+ T cells from PBMCs. The TCR sequence derives from a human donor in good health (CMV status not recorded). Some clones in this sample may be carry-over from other donors' samples. CDR3 amino acids: CASSYSVNTNTEAFF. DNA of the CDR3: TGTGCCAGCAGTTACTCGGTCAATACGAACACTGAAGCTTTCTTT.